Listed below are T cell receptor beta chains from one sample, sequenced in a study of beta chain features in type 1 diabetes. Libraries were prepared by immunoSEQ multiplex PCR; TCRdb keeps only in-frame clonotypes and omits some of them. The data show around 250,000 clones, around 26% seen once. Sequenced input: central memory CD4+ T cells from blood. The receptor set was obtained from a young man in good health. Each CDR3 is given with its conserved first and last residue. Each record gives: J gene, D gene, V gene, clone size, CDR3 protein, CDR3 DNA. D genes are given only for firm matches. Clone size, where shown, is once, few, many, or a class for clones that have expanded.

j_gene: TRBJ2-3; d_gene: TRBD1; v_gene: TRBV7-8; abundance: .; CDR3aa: CASSPRTGVDTQYF; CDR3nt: TGTGCCAGCAGCCCCCGGACAGGGGTCGATACGCAGTATTTT
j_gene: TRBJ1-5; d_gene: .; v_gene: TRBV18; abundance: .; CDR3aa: CASSPPGGTGPQHF; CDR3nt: TGTGCCAGCTCACCACCGGGGGGGACCGGGCCCCAGCATTTT
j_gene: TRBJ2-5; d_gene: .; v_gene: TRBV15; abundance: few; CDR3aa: CATGKTETQYF; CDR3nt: TGTGCCACGGGGAAAACAGAGACCCAGTACTTC
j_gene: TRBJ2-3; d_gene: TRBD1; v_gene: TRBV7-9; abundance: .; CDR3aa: CASSEGQGITDTQYF; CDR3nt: TGTGCCAGCAGCGAAGGACAGGGGATAACAGATACGCAGTATTTT
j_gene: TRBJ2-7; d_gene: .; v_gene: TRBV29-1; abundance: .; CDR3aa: CSVIRGKRSSYEQYF; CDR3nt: TGCAGCGTTATCCGCGGGAAGCGGAGCTCCTACGAGCAGTACTTC
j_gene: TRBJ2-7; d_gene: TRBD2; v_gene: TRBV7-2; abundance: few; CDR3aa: CASSLTSGRGSYEQYF; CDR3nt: TGTGCCAGCAGCCTGACTAGCGGGAGGGGTTCCTACGAGCAGTACTTC
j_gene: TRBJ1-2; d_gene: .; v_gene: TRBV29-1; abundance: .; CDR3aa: CSVLGRGKDYGYTF; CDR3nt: TGCAGCGTACTTGGCAGGGGTAAGGACTATGGCTACACCTTC
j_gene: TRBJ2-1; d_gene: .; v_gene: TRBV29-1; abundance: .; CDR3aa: CSVVLGYEQFF; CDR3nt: TGCAGCGTTGTTCTGGGGTATGAGCAGTTCTTC
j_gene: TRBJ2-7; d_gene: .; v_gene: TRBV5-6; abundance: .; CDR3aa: CASSLEFTAYEQYF; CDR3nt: TGTGCCAGCAGCTTGGAATTTACAGCCTACGAGCAGTACTTC
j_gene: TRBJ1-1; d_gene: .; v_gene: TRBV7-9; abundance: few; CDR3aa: CASSFVRGGDTEAFF; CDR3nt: TGTGCCAGCAGCTTCGTTCGGGGAGGCGACACTGAAGCTTTCTTT